The clone carrying this TCR beta chain appeared a few times. Clones were sequenced by immunoSEQ multiplex PCR, and TCRdb holds only the in-frame ones, with some missing. Of approximately 11,000 clones listed, approximately 60% are singletons. Treatment here: randomized to nivolumab then ipilimumab (arm A) or the reverse (arm B). None of the patients previously received DNA-damaging chemotherapy. From thawed PBMCs, live CD3+CD8+ cells negative for CD19 and CD56 were sorted. This entry belongs to a study of sequential checkpoint blockade in melanoma. The CDR3 covers 13 residues. V lost 5 bases, J lost 5 bases, and 5 bases stayed unmatched. The germline V gene encodes CDR1 SGHRS and CDR2 YFSETQ.

The receptor was isolated from a human donor with melanoma. The chain uses TRBV5-1 and TRBJ2-7, with 9 bases aligning to TRBD2. The sequencing used CD8+ T cells sorted from blood (inferred from file names), collected from a patient given nivolumab and ipilimumab in sequence. CDR3 amino acids: CASRPSGTDEQYF. DNA of the CDR3: TGCGCCAGCAGACCTAGCGGGACAGACGAGCAGTACTTC.